The T cell receptor beta chain under discussion was sequenced for a study of beta chain features in type 1 diabetes (dated by TCRdb to 2016 to 2019). For the wider study: Patients and healthy donors did not differ in mean age, gender distribution, total cell number or subset yield. The study compared the TCRB repertoires of sorted circulating CD4+ T cell subsets in recently diagnosed type 1 diabetes patients with those in matched healthy donors. Regulatory and stem cell-like memory subsets were obtained from only 8 patients and about eight healthy donors, while naive and central memory subsets were obtained from all 28 donors. A total of 90 million to 130 million sorted cells were examined across all samples, and a strong correlation was observed between cell number per subset and RNA yield.

The entire isolated RNA was reverse transcribed using the High Capacity cDNA Reverse Transcription Kit, and thus expressed TCRB transcripts were sequenced. Deep immunoSEQ sequencing was applied to naive, central memory and regulatory T cell samples, giving an average of around 4 million total reads per sample. After sorted cells were lysed in RLT buffer, RNA was extracted with DNase-treated RNeasy Micro or Mini kits, with the choice depending on cell number. Each cell subset was processed separately to prevent cross-contamination, with patient and healthy donor samples processed together. The immunoSEQ multiplex PCR was used to amplify TCRB sequences from cDNA, yielding 87-bp fragments that span the CDR3 region. Sequencing of the amplicons was done on the Illumina HiSeq platform. The authors processed their data as follows. Synthetic template baselines were used to correct PCR bias computationally, reads within Hamming distance 2 were collapsed together, and singletons that could not be merged were discarded. Reads were aligned against IMGT to assign V, D and J genes, CDR3 length and insertions or deletions at six rearrangement sites. Within each subset, clonotype counts were normalized to sorted cell number, and only after that were true diversity and Gini coefficients computed with the tcR R package. The overlap coefficient, calculated on TCRB nucleotide sequences, was used to measure repertoire sharing. Out-of-frame TCRB sequences from naive cells were analyzed to stand in for the pre-selection repertoire. The clones in this table, taken by TCRdb from immuneACCESS, are in-frame only. Not every clone is retained; where verified, under half of the shortfall comes from an unresolved V gene, and the cause of the rest is unknown. Clone size and the V and J calls come from that table; the DNA yielded D and trimming. In all, the sample holds about 270,000 clones, and roughly 15% of those were seen once. 0.026% of the sample goes to the ten largest clones.

Each donor gave one peripheral blood draw, averaging approximately 0.12 L, which was collected into heparinised tubes. A BD FACSAria II and a panel including CD45RO, CCR7, CD25, CD127, CD95 and CD27 were used to sort naive, central memory, regulatory and stem cell-like memory CD4+ T cells. A purity above 98% was achieved for all sorted populations. PBMCs were separated immediately by Lymphoprep density gradient centrifugation and were stained directly, without being cultured. To minimize batch effects, samples were stained and sorted in pairs, one healthy donor with one patient per experiment. Here is what the overall study found, with its caveats: Only small numbers of individuals were included in the HLA sub-analyses, which left unresolved whether HLA type had any influence on TCRB rearrangement. Shorter templates might have been favored by PCR, but patient and control samples were amplified and corrected together, so both groups would have been affected equally by any skew. At VDJ recombination sites, patients with type 1 diabetes made fewer insertions and deleted more nucleotides, a pattern implying thymic rearrangement abnormalities. In all four CD4+ subsets, TCRB CDR3 length was moderately but significantly shorter in type 1 diabetes patients. Because cDNA was sequenced instead of genomic DNA, highly expressing activated cells could be over-represented, though the groups showed no difference in activation or CD3 levels. The naive, central memory and regulatory TCRB repertoires appeared to resemble one another more closely among patients than among healthy donors.

This clone was observed at least ten times. The antigen this receptor binds is unknown. There are no base qualities to consult, and no much larger clone falls within one base. The CDR3 numbers 15 residues from cysteine through phenylalanine. The CDR3 DNA has 45 bases and is translated from base 1. The chain employs TRBV21-1 and TRBJ1-6; whether TRBD1, the table's D call, matches the DNA was not checked. TRBV21-1 is a recognized pseudogene. The origin of this receptor is a woman between 40 and 55 years old in good health. Sequenced input: naive CD4+ T cells from blood. The sample's cell subset or site label, in plain terms: true naive CD4+ T cells. CDR3 protein: CASSKDRGPNSPLHF. The nucleotide sequence reads as follows: TGTGCCAGCAGCAAAGACAGGGGGCCCAATTCACCCCTCCACTTT.